The TCR beta chain described here comes from a study of blood T cell repertoires in COVID-19. Study-level background: Italy, Spain and the United States were the sources of the convalescent and acute COVID-19 samples. Sources were T cells, B-cell-depleted T cells, or PBMCs; the material itself was cDNA or gDNA.

In germline, CDR1 is LGHDT, CDR2 YNNKEL (reference sequence). V dropped 1 base and J dropped 5; count of bases not matched to a gene: 3. The CDR3 extends over 14 amino acids. Only in-frame clones appear in the TCRdb table, and some are missing; sequencing was by immunoSEQ multiplex PCR. Of approximately 280,000 clones detected, roughly 88% appear once; the ten largest clones hold roughly 11%. V usage is TRBV3-1 (or the pseudogene TRBV3-2) and J usage is TRBJ2-5, with 8 nucleotides matching TRBD2. The clonotype was recovered from a woman in her 70s with acute or convalescent COVID-19. The specimen was peripheral blood. DNA for the CDR3: TGTGCCAGCAGCCAAGTTCCGGGGGGGGAGACCCAGTACTTC. It encodes CASSQVPGGETQYF.